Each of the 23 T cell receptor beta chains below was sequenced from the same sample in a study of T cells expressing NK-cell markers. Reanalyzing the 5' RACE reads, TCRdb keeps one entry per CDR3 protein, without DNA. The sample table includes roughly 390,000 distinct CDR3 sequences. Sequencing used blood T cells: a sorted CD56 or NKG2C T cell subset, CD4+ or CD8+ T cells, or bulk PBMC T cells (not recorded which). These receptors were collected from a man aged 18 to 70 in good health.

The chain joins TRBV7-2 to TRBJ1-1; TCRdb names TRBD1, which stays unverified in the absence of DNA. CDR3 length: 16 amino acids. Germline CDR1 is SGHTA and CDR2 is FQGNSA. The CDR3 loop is CASSFAGTGPNTEAFF.

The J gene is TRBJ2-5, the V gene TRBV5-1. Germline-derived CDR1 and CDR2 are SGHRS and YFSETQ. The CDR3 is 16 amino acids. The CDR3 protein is CASSHGGSGHKETQYF.

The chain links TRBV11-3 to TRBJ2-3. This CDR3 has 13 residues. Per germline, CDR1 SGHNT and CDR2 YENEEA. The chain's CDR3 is CASAMGSTDTQYF. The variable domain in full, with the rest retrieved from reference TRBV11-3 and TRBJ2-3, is EAGVVQSPRYKIIEKKQPVAFWCNPISGHNTLYWYLQNLGQGPELLIRYENEEAVDDSQLPKDRFSAERLKGVDSTLKIQPAELGDSAVYLCASAMGSTDTQYFGPGTRLTVL.

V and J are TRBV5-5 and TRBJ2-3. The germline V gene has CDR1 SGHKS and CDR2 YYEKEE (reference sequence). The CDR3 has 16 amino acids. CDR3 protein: CASSLSTGASTDTQYF.

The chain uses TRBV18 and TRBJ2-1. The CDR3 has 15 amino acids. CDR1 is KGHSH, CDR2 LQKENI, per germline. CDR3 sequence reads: CASGPQGFTYNEQFF.

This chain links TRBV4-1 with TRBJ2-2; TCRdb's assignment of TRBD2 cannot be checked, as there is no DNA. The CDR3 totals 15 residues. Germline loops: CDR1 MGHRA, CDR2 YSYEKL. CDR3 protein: CASSQGLAGTGELFF.

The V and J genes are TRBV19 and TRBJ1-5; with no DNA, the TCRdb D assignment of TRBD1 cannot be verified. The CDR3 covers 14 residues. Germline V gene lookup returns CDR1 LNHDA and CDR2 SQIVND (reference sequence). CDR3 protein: CASSNPTGAQPQHF.

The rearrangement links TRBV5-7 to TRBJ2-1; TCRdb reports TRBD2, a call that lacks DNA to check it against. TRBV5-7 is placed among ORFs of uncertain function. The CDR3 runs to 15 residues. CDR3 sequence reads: CASSLVSGSYNEQFF.

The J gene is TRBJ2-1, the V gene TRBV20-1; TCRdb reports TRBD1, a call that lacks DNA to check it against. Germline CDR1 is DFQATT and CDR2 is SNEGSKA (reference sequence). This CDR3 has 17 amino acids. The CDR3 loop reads CSARDLLGWTGTNEQFF.

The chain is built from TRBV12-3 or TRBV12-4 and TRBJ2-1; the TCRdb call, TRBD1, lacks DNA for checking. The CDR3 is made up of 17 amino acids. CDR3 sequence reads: CASSRATIFLGEGEQFF.

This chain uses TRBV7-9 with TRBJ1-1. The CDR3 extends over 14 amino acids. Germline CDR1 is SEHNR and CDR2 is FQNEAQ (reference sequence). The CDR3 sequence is CASSLEFLNTEAFF.

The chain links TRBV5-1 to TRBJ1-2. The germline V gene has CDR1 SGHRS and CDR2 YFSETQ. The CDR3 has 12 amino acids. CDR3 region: CASSPLTKGYTF.

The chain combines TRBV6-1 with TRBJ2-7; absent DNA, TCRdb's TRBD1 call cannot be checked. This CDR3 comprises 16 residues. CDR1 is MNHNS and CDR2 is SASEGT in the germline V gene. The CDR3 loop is CASRPGDIIGSYEQYF.

The CDR3 sequence is CASGGAGAYQETQYF. The chain links TRBV12-5 to TRBJ2-5; TCRdb's D call of TRBD1 is untestable without DNA. CDR1 is LGHNT, CDR2 FRNRAP, per germline. This CDR3 is built from 15 residues.

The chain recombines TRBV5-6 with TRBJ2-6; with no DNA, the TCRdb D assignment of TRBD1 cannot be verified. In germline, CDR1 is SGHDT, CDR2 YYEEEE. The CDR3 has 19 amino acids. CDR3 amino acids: CASSMLGGALGSGANVLTF.

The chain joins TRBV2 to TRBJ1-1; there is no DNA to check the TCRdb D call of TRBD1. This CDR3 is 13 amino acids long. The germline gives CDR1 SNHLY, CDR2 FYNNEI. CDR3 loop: CASRNTGNTEAFF.

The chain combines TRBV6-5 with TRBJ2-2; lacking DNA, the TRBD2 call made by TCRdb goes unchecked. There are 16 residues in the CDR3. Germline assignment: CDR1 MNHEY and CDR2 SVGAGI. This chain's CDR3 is CASSNGLAGYTGELFF.

This CDR3 is CASGTSGGPLETQYF. The V call is TRBV10-3, the J call TRBJ2-5; the TCRdb call, TRBD2, lacks DNA for checking. The CDR3 runs 15 residues. The germline V gene has CDR1 ENHRY and CDR2 SYGVKD.

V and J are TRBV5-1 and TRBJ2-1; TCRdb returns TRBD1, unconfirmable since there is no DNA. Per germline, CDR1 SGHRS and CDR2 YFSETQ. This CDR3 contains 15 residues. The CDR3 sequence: CASSLVTGDLDEQFF. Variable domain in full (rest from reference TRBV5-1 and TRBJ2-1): KAGVTQTPRYLIKTRGQQVTLSCSPISGHRSVSWYQQTPGQGLQFLFEYFSETQRNKGNFPGRFSGRQFSNSRSEMNVSTLELGDSALYLCASSLVTGDLDEQFFGPGTRLTVL.

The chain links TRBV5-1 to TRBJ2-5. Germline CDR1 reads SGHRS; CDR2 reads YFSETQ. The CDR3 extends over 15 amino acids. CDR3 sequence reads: CASSLDDTTQETQYF. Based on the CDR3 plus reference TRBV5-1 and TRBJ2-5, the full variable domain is KAGVTQTPRYLIKTRGQQVTLSCSPISGHRSVSWYQQTPGQGLQFLFEYFSETQRNKGNFPGRFSGRQFSNSRSEMNVSTLELGDSALYLCASSLDDTTQETQYFGPGTRLLVL.

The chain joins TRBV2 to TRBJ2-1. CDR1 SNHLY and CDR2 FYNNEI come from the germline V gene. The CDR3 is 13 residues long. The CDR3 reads CASSEAYGVEQFF.

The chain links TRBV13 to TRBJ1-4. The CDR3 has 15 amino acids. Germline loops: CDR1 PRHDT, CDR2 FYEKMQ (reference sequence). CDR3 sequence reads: CASSSWTRTNEKLFF.

The chain's CDR3 is CASRGLAGVKYNEQFF. V usage is TRBV6-1 and J usage is TRBJ2-1; lacking DNA, the TRBD2 call made by TCRdb goes unchecked. Germline V gene data show CDR1 as MNHNS and CDR2 as SASEGT. CDR3 length equals 16 residues.